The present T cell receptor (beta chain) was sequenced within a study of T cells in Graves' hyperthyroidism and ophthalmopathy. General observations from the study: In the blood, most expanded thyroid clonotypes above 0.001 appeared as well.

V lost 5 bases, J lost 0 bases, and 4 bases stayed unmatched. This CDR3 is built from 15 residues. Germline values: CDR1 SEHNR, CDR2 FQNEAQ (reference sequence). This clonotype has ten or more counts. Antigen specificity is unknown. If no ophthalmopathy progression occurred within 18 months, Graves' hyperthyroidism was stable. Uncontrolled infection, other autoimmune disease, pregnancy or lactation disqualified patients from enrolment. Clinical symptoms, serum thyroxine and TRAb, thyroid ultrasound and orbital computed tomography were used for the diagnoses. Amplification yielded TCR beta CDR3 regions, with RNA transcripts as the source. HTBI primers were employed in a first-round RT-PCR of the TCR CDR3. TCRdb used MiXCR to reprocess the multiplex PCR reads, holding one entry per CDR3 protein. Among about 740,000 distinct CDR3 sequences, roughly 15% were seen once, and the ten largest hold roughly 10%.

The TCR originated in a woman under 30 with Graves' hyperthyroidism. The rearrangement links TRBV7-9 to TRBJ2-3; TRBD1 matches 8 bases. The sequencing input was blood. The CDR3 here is CASSTTGVSTDTQYF. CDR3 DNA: TGTGCCAGCAGCACGACAGGGGTCAGCACAGATACGCAGTATTTT.